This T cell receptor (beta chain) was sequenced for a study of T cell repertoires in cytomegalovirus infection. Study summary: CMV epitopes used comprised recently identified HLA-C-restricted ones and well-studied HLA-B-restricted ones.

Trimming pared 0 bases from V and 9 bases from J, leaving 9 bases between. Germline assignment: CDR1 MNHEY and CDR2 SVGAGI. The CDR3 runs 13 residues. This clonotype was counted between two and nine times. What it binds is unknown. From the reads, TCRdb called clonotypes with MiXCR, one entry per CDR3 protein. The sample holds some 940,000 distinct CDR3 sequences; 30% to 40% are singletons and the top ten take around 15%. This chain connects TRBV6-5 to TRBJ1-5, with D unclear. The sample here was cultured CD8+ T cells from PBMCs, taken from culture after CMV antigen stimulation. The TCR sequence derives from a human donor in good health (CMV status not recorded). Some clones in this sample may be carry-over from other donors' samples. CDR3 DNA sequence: TGTGCCAGCAGTTACTCTATTAGTTGGCCCCAGCATTTT. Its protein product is CASSYSISWPQHF.